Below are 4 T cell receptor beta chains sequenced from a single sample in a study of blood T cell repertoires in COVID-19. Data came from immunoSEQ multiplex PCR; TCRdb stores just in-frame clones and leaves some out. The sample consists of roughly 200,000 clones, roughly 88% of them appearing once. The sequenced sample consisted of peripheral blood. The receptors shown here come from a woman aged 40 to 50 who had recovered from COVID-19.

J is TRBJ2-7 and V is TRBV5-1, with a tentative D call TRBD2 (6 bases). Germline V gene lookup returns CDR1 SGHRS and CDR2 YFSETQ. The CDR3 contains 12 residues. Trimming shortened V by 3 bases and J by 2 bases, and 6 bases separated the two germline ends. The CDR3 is CASSSGAYEQYF. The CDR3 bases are TGCGCCAGCAGCTCGGGGGCCTACGAGCAGTACTTC.

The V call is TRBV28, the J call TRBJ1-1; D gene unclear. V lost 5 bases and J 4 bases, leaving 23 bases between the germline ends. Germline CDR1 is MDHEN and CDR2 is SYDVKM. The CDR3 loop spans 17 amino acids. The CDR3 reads CASSIPRGPRLVTEAFF. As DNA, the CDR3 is TGTGCCAGCAGTATCCCGCGGGGTCCAAGGTTGGTCACTGAAGCTTTCTTT.

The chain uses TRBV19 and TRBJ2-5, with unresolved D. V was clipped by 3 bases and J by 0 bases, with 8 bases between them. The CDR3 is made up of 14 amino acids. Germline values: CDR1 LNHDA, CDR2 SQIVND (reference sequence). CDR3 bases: TGTGCCAGTAGTATGGAGCCCTACCAAGAGACCCAGTACTTC. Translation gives CASSMEPYQETQYF. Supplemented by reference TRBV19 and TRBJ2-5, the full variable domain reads DGGITQSPKYLFRKEGQNVTLSCEQNLNHDAMYWYRQDPGQGLRLIYYSQIVNDFQKGDIAEGYSVSREKKESFPLTVTSAQKNPTAFYLCASSMEPYQETQYFGPGTRLLVL.

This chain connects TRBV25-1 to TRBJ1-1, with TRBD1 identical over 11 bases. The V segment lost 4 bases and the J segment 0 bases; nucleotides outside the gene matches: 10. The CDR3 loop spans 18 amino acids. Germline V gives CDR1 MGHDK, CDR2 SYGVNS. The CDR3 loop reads CASSGTNPGQGVNTEAFF. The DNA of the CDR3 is TGTGCCAGCAGTGGGACGAACCCGGGACAGGGGGTGAACACTGAAGCTTTCTTT.